This TCR beta chain was identified in a study of OX40 agonist ivuxolimab in advanced cancers. General notes on the study: The costimulatory receptor OX40 (CD134) was targeted by ivuxolimab, a fully human IgG2 agonistic monoclonal antibody. Peripheral TCRbeta sequencing aimed to test whether ivuxolimab altered TCR sequence diversity and caused clonal T-cell expansion. The paper reports the monotherapy dose-escalation portion (N = 52 patients) of the phase I ivuxolimab trial. Of the roughly 52 dose-escalation patients, hepatocellular carcinoma was present in about 19, melanoma in approximately 15, renal cell carcinoma in 9 and head and neck cancer in 9. Intravenous ivuxolimab was administered to patients every 2 weeks at six dose levels: 0.01, 0.1, 0.3, 1.5, 3 and 10 mg/kg. Prior anti-PD-1, anti-PD-L1 or anti-CTLA-4 therapy was permitted, and about two fifths of dose-escalation patients had received checkpoint inhibitors. In the dose-escalation cohort, 75% to 85% of patients were male, and the mean age was 60 years with a range of roughly 23 to 79. Partial responses occurred in three dose-escalation patients: two with cutaneous melanoma and one with hepatocellular carcinoma. Summary of the overall study and its limitations: After ivuxolimab, more expanded clones were found on average in CD8+ T cells than in CD4+ T cells. In partial responders in the 0.1-3.0 mg/kg groups, normalized peripheral clonal expansion was found to be among the lowest, especially among CD8+ T cells. The antigen specificity of the peripheral T cells that underwent clonal expansion was not determined. Clonal expansion of both CD4+ and CD8+ blood T cells was observed from baseline to week 6 at doses 0.1 to 3.0 mg/kg. Low levels of normalized T-cell clonal expansion were also seen in some patients who did not respond.

Genomic DNA was extracted from sorted cells for sequencing of the TCRbeta CDR3 region. TCRbeta CDR3 regions were sequenced using the immunoSEQ Assay. TCRdb retrieved this table from immuneACCESS and kept in-frame rearrangements only. Not all clones are present; in checked studies, unresolved V genes account for under half, and no reason is known for the remainder. The sample yields about 21,000 clones; around 84% were counted once. The ten largest clones represent approximately 15% of the sample. Patients with autoimmune disease history or receiving systemic immunosuppression were excluded from the trial. Peripheral blood for TCR sequencing was collected from all dose cohorts at baseline, on cycle 4 day 1, and on cycle 7 day 1. Samples came from an open-label, multicenter, first-in-human phase I dose-escalation trial of ivuxolimab. The trial enrolled adults with locally advanced or metastatic head and neck squamous cell, hepatocellular, melanoma or renal cell carcinoma. Before TCR sequencing, CD4+ and CD8+ T cells were separately sorted from peripheral blood.

Worth noting for this clone: Its antigen target is currently unknown. No quality values exist for individual bases; no much larger clone is one base distant.

V drops 4 bases and J drops 3 bases, leaving 14 bases in between. Via the germline V gene (reference sequence), CDR1 is SEHNR and CDR2 FQNEAQ. The CDR3 covers 15 residues, taking in both the cysteine and the phenylalanine. The kept DNA is CDR3 alone, 45 bases in frame from the first base. The clonotype originates from an adult with an advanced solid tumor such as melanoma, head and neck, liver or kidney cancer. The chain couples TRBV7-9 to TRBJ2-3; confidence is insufficient to name the D gene. Sequencing used CD4+ or CD8+ T cells sorted from blood, obtained in a trial of the OX40 agonist ivuxolimab. CDR3 loop: CASSSLSALTDTQYF. Read as DNA, the sequence is TGTGCCAGCAGCTCCCTAAGTGCTTTGACAGATACGCAGTATTTT.